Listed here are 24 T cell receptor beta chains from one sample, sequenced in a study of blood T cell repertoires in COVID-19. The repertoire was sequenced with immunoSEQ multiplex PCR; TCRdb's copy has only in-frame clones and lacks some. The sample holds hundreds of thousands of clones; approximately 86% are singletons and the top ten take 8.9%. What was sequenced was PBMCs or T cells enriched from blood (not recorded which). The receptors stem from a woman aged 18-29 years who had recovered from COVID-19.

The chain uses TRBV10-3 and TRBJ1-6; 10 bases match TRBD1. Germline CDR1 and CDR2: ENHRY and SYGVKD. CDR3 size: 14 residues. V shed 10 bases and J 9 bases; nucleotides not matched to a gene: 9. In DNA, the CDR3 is TGTGCCACCTACGACAGGGGGCTGAGTTCACCCCTCCACTTT. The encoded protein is CATYDRGLSSPLHF.

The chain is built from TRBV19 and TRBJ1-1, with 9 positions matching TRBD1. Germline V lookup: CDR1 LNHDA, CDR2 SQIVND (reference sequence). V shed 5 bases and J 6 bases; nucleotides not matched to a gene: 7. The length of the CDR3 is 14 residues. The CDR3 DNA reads TGTGCCAGTAGTGTCACAGGGGGCGACGCTGAAGCTTTCTTT. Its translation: CASSVTGGDAEAFF.

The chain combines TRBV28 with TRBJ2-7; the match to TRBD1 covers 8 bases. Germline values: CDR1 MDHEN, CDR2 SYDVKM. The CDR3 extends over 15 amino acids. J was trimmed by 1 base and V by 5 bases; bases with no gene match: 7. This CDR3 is CASSLMDRASYEQYF. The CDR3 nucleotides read TGTGCCAGCAGTCTAATGGACAGGGCTTCCTACGAGCAGTACTTC.

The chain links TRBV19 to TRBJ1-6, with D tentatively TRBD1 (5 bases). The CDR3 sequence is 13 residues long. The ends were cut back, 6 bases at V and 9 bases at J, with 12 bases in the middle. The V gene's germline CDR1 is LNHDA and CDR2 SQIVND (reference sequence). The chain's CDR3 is CASRDTGVSPLHF. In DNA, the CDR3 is TGTGCCAGTAGGGATACGGGGGTTTCACCCCTCCACTTT.

The CDR3 region has the DNA TGTGCCAGCAGCCAAGATGACGGACTAGTGGGAAAGACCCAGTACTTC. This gives the protein CASSQDDGLVGKTQYF. The chain joins TRBV4-2 to TRBJ2-5; TRBD2 matches 7 bases. This CDR3 has 16 residues. V dropped 0 bases and J dropped 6; count of bases not matched to a gene: 10. Germline V gives CDR1 LGHNA, CDR2 YNFKEQ.

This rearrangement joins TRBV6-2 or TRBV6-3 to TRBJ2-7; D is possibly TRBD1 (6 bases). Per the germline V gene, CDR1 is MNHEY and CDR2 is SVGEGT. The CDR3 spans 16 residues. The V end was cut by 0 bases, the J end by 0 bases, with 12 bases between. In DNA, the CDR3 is TGTGCCAGCAGTTACTCGAGGACAGTCCTCTCCTACGAGCAGTACTTC. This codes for CASSYSRTVLSYEQYF.

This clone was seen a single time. CDR3 DNA: TGTGCCAGCCGACACGATACCTACGAGCAGTACTTC. Its protein product is CASRHDTYEQYF. The rearrangement uses TRBV28 and TRBJ2-7; D is uncertain. This CDR3 has 12 amino acids. Germline V gene lookup returns CDR1 MDHEN and CDR2 SYDVKM. Between the trimmed V and J ends, which lost 8 bases and 2 bases, there was a span of 10 bases.

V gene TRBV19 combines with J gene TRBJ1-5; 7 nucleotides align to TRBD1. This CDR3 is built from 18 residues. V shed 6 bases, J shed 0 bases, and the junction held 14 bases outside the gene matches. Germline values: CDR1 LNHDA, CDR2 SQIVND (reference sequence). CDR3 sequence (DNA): TGTGCCAGTAGCCTTACGGCAGAGGGGGCCTATAGCAATCAGCCCCAGCATTTT. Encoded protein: CASSLTAEGAYSNQPQHF.

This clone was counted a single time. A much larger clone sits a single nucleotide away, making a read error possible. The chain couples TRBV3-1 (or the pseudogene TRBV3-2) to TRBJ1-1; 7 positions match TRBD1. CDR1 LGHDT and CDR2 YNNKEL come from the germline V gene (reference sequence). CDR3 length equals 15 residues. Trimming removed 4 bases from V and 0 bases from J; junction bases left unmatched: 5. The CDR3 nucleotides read TGTGCCAGCAGCCCCCGGGACAGTTTGAACACTGAAGCTTTCTTT. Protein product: CASSPRDSLNTEAFF.

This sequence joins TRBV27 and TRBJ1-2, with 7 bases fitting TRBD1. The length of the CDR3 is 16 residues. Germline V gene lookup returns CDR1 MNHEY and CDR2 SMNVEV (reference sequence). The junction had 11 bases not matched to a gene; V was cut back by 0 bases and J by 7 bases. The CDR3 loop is CASSLSGTNRGSGYTF. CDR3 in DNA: TGTGCCAGCAGTTTATCGGGAACAAACAGGGGTTCTGGCTACACCTTC.

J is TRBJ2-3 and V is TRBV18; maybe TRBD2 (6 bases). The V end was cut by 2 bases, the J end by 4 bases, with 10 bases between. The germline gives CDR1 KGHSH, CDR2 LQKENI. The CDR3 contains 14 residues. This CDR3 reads CASSPTSRADTQYF. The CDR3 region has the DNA TGTGCCAGCTCACCAACTAGCCGAGCAGATACGCAGTATTTT.

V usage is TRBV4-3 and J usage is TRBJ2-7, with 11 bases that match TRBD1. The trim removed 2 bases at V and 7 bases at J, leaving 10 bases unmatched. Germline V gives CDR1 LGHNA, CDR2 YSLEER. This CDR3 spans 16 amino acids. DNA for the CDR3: TGCGCCAGCAGCCAATTATTAGGACAGGGGGCGCGTGAGCAGTACTTC. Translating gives CASSQLLGQGAREQYF.

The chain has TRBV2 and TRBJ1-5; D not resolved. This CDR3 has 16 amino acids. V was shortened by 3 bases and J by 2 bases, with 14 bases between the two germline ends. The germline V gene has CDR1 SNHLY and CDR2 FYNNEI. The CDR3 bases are TGTGCCAGCAGTGATGGACTGGAATGGGGCAATCAGCCCCAGCATTTT. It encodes CASSDGLEWGNQPQHF.

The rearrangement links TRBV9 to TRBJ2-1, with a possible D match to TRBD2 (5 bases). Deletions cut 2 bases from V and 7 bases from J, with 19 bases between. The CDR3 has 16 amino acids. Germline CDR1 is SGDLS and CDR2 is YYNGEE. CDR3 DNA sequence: TGTGCCAGCAGCGTCGACCCTACACTAGGGCAGAATGAGCAGTTCTTC. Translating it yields CASSVDPTLGQNEQFF.

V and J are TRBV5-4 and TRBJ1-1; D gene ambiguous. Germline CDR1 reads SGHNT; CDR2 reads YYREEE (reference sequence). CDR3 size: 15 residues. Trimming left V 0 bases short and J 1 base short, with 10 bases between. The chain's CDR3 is CASSLASEANTEAFF. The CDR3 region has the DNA TGTGCCAGCAGCTTGGCTAGTGAAGCGAACACTGAAGCTTTCTTT.

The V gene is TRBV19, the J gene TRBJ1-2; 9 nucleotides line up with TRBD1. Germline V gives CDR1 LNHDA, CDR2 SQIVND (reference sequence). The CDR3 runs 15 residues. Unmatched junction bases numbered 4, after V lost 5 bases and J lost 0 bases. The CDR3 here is CASSRGQGANYGYTF. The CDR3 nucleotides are TGTGCCAGTAGTCGGGGACAGGGAGCTAACTATGGCTACACCTTC.

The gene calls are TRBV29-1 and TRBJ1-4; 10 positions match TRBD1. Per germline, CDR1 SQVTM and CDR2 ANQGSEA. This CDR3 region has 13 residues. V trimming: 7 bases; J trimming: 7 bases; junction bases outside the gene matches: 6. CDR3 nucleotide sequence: TGCAGCGGCGGACAGGGGGACCCTGAAAAACTGTTTTTT. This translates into CSGGQGDPEKLFF.

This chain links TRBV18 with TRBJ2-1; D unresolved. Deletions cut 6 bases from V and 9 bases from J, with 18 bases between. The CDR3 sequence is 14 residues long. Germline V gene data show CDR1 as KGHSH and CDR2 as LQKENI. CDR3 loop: CASSPVANAGEQFF. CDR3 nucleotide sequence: TGTGCCAGCTCTCCTGTAGCTAACGCTGGTGAGCAGTTCTTC.

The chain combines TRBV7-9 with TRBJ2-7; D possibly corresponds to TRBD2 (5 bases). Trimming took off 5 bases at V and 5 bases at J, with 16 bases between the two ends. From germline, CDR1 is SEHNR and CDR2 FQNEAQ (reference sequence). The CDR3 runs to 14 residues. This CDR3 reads CASSSPAAGHEQYF. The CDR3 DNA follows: TGTGCCAGCAGCAGCCCCGCGGCGGGCCACGAGCAGTACTTC.

The CDR3 sequence: CAWSPGGDTEAFF. CDR3 DNA: TGTGCCTGGAGCCCGGGGGGGGACACTGAAGCTTTCTTT. The chain combines TRBV30 with TRBJ1-1, with D possibly TRBD1 on 5 matching bases. Per germline, CDR1 GTSNPN and CDR2 SVGIG (reference sequence). V was pared by 3 bases and J by 3 bases, with 11 bases between. CDR3 size: 13 residues.

The chain's CDR3 is CASSYHLRGYTSNTGELFF. In DNA form, the CDR3 reads TGTGCCAGCAGTTACCACCTTAGGGGTTACACCTCCAACACCGGGGAGCTGTTTTTT. V is TRBV28 and J is TRBJ2-2, with D tentatively TRBD1 (5 bases). The V and J ends lost 4 bases and 2 bases respectively, with 23 bases between them. The CDR3 consists of 19 residues. Germline V lookup: CDR1 MDHEN, CDR2 SYDVKM. The entire variable domain, with the rest obtained from reference TRBV28 and TRBJ2-2, is as follows: DVKVTQSSRYLVKRTGEKVFLECVQDMDHENMFWYRQDPGLGLRLIYFSYDVKMKEKGDIPEGYSVSREKKERFSLILESASTNQTSMYLCASSYHLRGYTSNTGELFFGEGSRLTVL.

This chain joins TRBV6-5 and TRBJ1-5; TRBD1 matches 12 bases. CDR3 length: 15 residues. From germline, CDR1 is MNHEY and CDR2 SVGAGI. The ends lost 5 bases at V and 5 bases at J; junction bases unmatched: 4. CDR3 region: CASSPGQGADQPQHF. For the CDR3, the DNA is TGTGCCAGCAGTCCGGGACAGGGGGCCGATCAGCCCCAGCATTTT.

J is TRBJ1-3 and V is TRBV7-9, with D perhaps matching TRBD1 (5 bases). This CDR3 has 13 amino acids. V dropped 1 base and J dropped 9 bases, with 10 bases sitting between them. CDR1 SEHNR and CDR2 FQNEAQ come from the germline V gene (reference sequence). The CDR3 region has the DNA TGTGCCAGCAGCTTAGGGGAGGGACGCACCATATATTTT. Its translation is CASSLGEGRTIYF.

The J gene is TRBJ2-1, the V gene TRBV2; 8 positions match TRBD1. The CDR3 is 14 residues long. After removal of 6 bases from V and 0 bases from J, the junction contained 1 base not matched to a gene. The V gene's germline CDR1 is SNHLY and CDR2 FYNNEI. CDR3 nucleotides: TGTGCCAGCAGGGGACAGGCCTCCTACAATGAGCAGTTCTTC. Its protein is CASRGQASYNEQFF.